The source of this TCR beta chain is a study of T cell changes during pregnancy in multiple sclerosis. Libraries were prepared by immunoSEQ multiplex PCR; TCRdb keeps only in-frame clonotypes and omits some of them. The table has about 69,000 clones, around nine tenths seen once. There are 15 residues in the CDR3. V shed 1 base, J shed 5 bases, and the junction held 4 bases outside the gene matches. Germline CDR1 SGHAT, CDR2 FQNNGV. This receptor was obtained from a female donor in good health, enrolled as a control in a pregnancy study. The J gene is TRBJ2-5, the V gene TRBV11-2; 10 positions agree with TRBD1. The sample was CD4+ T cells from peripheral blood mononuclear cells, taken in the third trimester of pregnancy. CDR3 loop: CASSLAPGQGETQYF. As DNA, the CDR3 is TGTGCCAGCAGCTTAGCCCCGGGACAGGGGGAGACCCAGTACTTC.